Included here is one TCR beta chain sequence, with context. Its antigen is undetermined. The data belong to a study of response to subunit inactivated influenza vaccine. General study findings and limits: It was suggested by the authors that few new T cells are recruited by each seasonal influenza vaccination.

Germline values: CDR1 LGHNT, CDR2 FRNRAP. The V segment lost 2 bases and the J segment 5 bases; nucleotides outside the gene matches: 10. The length of the CDR3 is 16 residues. Using its own MiXCR run on the RT-PCR reads, TCRdb lists one record per CDR3 protein. The sample consists of about 480,000 distinct CDR3 sequences, roughly 25% of them appearing once. This sample comprised CD4+ T cells sorted from PBMCs, obtained roughly 5 days after vaccination. This chain links TRBV12-5 with TRBJ2-7; 9 nucleotides match TRBD2. The clonotype comes from a man between 45 and 60 years old who received an inactivated influenza vaccine. The CDR3 here is CASGLPVAGVSHEQYF. In DNA form, the CDR3 reads TGTGCTAGTGGTTTGCCGGTAGCGGGAGTTTCCCACGAGCAGTACTTC.